This T cell receptor beta chain derives from a study of T-cell memory formation after mild COVID-19. MiXCR, applied by TCRdb to the 5' RACE reads, yields one record per CDR3 protein. This table has tens of thousands of distinct CDR3 sequences, around 15% appearing once. V was shortened by 3 bases and J by 2 bases, with 8 bases between the two germline ends. The CDR3 is 14 amino acids. There are a few counts of this clonotype. The chain combines TRBV12-3 or TRBV12-4 with TRBJ2-1; the D gene is possibly TRBD1 (5 bases). The TCR was taken from an adult woman who had mild COVID-19 (a few samples of this study predate the infection). Cell type and time point are not known. The sample taken for sequencing was PBMCs or a T cell subset sorted from them (not recorded which). The chain's CDR3 is CASSFVGPYNEQFF. CDR3 coding DNA: TGTGCCAGCAGTTTTGTGGGGCCCTACAATGAGCAGTTCTTC.